The clone carrying this T cell receptor (beta chain) was observed a handful of times. Some clones are missing from TCRdb's copy, which holds only in-frame ones; the method was immunoSEQ multiplex PCR. The sample contains 2.3 million or so clones, over 85% of which appear only once. The data originate from a study of shared clonotypes between healthy human individuals. V shed 2 bases, J shed 0 bases, and the junction held 18 bases outside the gene matches. This CDR3 has 20 residues. Germline lookup yields CDR1 LNHDA and CDR2 SQIVND (reference sequence). Sequenced: naive CD4+ T cells from PBMCs. Documented subset: CD45RA+ positively selected. The sequence came from a man aged 18-30 years in good health. Some clones in this sample may be carry-over from other donors' samples. V is TRBV19 and J is TRBJ1-1; 7 nucleotides agree with TRBD1. CDR3 amino acids: CASSIIALGQEGTMNTEAFF. The CDR3 DNA is TGTGCCAGTAGTATAATTGCCTTAGGACAGGAGGGGACGATGAACACTGAAGCTTTCTTT.